This TCR beta chain appears in the sequencing data of a study of cytomegalovirus exposure and HLA in healthy donors. Sequencing was performed with immunoSEQ multiplex PCR; in TCRdb, only in-frame clones are kept and a portion is missing. The profile shows some 150,000 clones, approximately 94% of them singletons. The sequencing sample was made of PBMCs. This clonotype originated in a man aged 18 to 30 in good health and CMV-seropositive.

The CDR3 protein is CASSYRGGTEAFF. Here the CDR3 DNA reads TGTGCCAGCAGCTACAGGGGCGGCACTGAAGCTTTCTTT. The chain joins TRBV11-2 to TRBJ1-1; 7 nucleotides agree with TRBD1. J gave up 4 bases and V 4 bases, and 3 bases lay outside the gene matches. CDR1 and CDR2 from the germline V gene are SGHAT and FQNNGV. The CDR3 contains 13 residues.